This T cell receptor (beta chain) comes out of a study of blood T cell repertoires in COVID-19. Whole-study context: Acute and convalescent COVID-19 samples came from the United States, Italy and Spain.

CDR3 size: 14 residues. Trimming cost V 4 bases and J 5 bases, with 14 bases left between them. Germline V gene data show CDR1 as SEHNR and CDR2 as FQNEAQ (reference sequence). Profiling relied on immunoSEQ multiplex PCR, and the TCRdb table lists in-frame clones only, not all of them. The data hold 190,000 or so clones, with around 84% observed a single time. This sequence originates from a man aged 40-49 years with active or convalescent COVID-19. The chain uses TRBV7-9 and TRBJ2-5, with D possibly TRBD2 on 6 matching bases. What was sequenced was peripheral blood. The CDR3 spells CASSSGLIRETQYF. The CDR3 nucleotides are TGTGCCAGCAGCTCGGGACTGATTCGGGAGACCCAGTACTTC.